These 9 T cell receptor beta chains were sequenced from one sample in a study of cytomegalovirus exposure and HLA in healthy donors (dated by TCRdb to 2016 to 2017). Receptors were amplified or captured by the immunoSEQ multiplex PCR assay. The multiplex PCR relied on a mix of 60 forward primers for TCR Vbeta segments and 13 reverse primers for TCR Jbeta segments. TCRdb stores this immuneACCESS table with in-frame sequences only. Part of the clones is absent; in the studies checked, under half of the shortfall reflects unresolved V genes, and no reason is known for the rest. This sample holds about 140,000 clones; 61% were observed only once. Of the sample, approximately 1.7% falls within the top ten clones. Sequences were obtained from PBMCs. These receptors came from a male donor in good health and CMV-seronegative.

This chain joins TRBV2 and TRBJ2-3; D possibly corresponds to TRBD1 (5 bases). With 6 bases removed from V and 0 bases from J, the gap between germline ends came to 16 bases. This CDR3 has 16 residues. CDR1 and CDR2 from the germline V gene are SNHLY and FYNNEI. CDR3 DNA: TGTGCCAGCAGCCTATCAGGGCGGCCTAGCACAGATACGCAGTATTTT. It codes for CASSLSGRPSTDTQYF. The full variable domain, completed using reference TRBV2 and TRBJ2-3, is EPEVTQTPSHQVTQMGQEVILRCVPISNHLYFYWYRQILGQKVEFLVSFYNNEISEKSEIFDDQFSVERPDGSNFTLKIRSTKLEDSAMYFCASSLSGRPSTDTQYFGPGTRLTVL.

The chain joins TRBV19 to TRBJ1-2; 9 bases map to TRBD1. The CDR3 spans 14 residues. Germline V gene sequence: CDR1 LNHDA, CDR2 SQIVND (reference sequence). J was trimmed by 6 bases and V by 5 bases; bases with no gene match: 7. The CDR3 DNA sequence: TGTGCCAGTAGTTTAACAGGGGGCTGGAATGGCTACACCTTC. This encodes CASSLTGGWNGYTF.

This rearrangement joins TRBV9 to TRBJ2-3, with 11 bases aligning to TRBD2. The junction had 9 bases not matched to a gene; V was cut back by 4 bases and J by 8 bases. The CDR3 contains 15 residues. The V gene's germline CDR1 is SGDLS and CDR2 YYNGEE. This CDR3 is CASSPLTTSGGTQYF. The CDR3 DNA is TGTGCCAGCAGCCCCCTAACCACTAGCGGGGGTACGCAGTATTTT.

This clone was seen a single time. V gene TRBV9 combines with J gene TRBJ2-7, with 11 bases aligning to TRBD2. The CDR3 is 16 residues long. Germline CDR1 is SGDLS and CDR2 is YYNGEE. V gave up 0 bases and J gave up 7 bases; unmatched junction bases: 9. The chain's CDR3 is CASSVEGSGGAGEQYF. The CDR3, as DNA: TGTGCCAGCAGCGTAGAGGGTAGCGGGGGGGCCGGTGAGCAGTACTTC.

This chain links TRBV2 with TRBJ2-1, with D possibly being TRBD1 (6 bases). Deletions cut 6 bases from V and 5 bases from J, with 17 bases between. This CDR3 has 15 amino acids. Germline loops: CDR1 SNHLY, CDR2 FYNNEI. The chain's CDR3 is CASSPTTGRNNEQFF. CDR3 sequence (DNA): TGTGCCAGCAGCCCCACGACAGGTCGAAACAATGAGCAGTTCTTC.

The chain combines TRBV6-5 with TRBJ2-1; possible D gene TRBD1, 5 bases. V gave up 0 bases and J gave up 3 bases, with 9 bases separating them. This CDR3 spans 15 amino acids. Germline V gives CDR1 MNHEY, CDR2 SVGAGI. CDR3 sequence reads: CASSYSSTDYNEQFF. In nucleotides, the CDR3 is TGTGCCAGCAGTTACTCGTCGACAGACTACAATGAGCAGTTCTTC.

The rearrangement joins TRBV11-2 to TRBJ2-1, with 7 nucleotides matching TRBD2. V lost 7 bases and J lost 4; bases outside the gene matches: 7. There are 14 residues in the CDR3. CDR1 and CDR2 (germline): SGHAT, FQNNGV. The CDR3 DNA sequence: TGTGCCAGCACCCACCAGCGGGGTTACAATGAGCAGTTCTTC. Encoded protein: CASTHQRGYNEQFF.

In the case of this clone: Other DNA sequences within the sample encode an identical CDR3. The J gene is TRBJ2-5, the V gene TRBV18; tentative D call: TRBD2 (6 bases). There are 18 residues in the CDR3. Trimming removed 4 bases from V and 4 bases from J, with 25 bases in between. CDR1 is KGHSH and CDR2 is LQKENI in the germline V gene. The CDR3 DNA sequence: TGTGCCAGCTCACTCCCAGGAGGGGCGGGCAAAGCAAGAGAGACCCAGTACTTC. Encoded protein: CASSLPGGAGKARETQYF.

V gene TRBV6-5 combines with J gene TRBJ1-1, with D possibly being TRBD1 (5 bases). V shed 5 bases and J shed 5 bases, with 12 bases lying between them. From germline, CDR1 is MNHEY and CDR2 SVGAGI. This CDR3 comprises 13 residues. The CDR3 protein is CASSETAGTEAFF. In nucleotides, the CDR3 is TGTGCCAGCAGTGAGACAGCGGGAACTGAAGCTTTCTTT.